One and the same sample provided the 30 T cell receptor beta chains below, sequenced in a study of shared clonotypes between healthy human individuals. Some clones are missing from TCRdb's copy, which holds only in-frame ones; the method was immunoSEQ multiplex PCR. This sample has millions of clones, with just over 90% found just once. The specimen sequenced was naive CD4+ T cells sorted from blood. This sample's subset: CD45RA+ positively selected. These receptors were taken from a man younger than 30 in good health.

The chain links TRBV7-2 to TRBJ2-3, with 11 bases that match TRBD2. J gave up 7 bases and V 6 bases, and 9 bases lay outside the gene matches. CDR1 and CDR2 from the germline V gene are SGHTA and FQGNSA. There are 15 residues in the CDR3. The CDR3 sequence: CASRGGLADLYTQYF. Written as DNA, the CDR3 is TGTGCCAGCAGGGGGGGACTAGCGGACCTCTATACGCAGTATTTT.

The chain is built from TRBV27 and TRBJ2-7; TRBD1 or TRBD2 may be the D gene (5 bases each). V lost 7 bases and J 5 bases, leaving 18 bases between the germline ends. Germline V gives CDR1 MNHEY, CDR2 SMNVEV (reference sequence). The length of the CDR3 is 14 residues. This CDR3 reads CASTPSGRGDEQYF. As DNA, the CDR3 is TGTGCCAGCACCCCTTCGGGGCGAGGTGACGAGCAGTACTTC.

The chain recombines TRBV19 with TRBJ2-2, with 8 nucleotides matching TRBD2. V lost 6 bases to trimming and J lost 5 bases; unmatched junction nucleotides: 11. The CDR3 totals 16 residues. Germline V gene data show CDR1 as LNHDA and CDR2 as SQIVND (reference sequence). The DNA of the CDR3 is TGTGCCAGTAGCCAACCGGGGGGGCCCGGGACCGGGGAGCTGTTTTTT. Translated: CASSQPGGPGTGELFF.

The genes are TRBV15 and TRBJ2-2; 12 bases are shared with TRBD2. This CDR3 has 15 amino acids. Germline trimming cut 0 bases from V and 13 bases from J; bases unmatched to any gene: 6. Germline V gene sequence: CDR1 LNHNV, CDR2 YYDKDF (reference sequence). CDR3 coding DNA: TGTGCCACCAGCAGAGATGGTCTAGCGGGGGGGAGGCTGTTTTTT. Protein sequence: CATSRDGLAGGRLFF.

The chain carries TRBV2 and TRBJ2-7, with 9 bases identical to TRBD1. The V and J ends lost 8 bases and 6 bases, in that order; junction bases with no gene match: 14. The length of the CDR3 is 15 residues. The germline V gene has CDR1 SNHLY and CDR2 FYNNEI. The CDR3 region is CASGWDRAQPGEQYF. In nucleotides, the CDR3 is TGTGCCAGCGGGTGGGACAGGGCGCAACCCGGCGAGCAGTACTTC.

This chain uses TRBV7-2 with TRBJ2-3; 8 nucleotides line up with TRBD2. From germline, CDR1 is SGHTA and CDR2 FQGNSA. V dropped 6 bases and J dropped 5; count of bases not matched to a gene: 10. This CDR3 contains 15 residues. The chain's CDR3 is CASRRGLEGQDTQYF. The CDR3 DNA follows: TGTGCCAGCAGACGGGGACTAGAGGGCCAAGATACGCAGTATTTT.

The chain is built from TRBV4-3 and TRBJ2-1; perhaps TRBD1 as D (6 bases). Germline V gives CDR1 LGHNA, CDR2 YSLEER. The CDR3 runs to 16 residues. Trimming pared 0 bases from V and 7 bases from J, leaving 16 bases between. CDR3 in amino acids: CASSQDWGTNDNEQFF. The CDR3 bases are TGCGCCAGCAGCCAAGATTGGGGGACAAACGATAATGAGCAGTTCTTC.

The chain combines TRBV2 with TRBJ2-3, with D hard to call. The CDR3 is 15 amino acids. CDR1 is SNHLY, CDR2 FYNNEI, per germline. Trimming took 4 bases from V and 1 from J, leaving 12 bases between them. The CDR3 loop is CASSGLALGTDTQYF. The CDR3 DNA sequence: TGTGCCAGCAGTGGCCTGGCCCTGGGCACAGATACGCAGTATTTT.

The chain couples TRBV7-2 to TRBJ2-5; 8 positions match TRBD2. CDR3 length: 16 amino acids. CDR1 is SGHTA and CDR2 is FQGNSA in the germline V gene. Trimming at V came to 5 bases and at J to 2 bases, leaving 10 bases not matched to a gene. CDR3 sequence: CASSMRPGLVQETQYF. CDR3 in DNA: TGTGCCAGCAGCATGAGACCGGGACTAGTTCAAGAGACCCAGTACTTC.

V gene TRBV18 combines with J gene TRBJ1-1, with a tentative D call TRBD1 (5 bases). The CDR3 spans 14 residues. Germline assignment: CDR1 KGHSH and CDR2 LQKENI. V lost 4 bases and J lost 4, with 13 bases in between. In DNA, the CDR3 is TGTGCCAGCTCACACGGGGCGGGGTTCACTGAAGCTTTCTTT. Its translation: CASSHGAGFTEAFF.

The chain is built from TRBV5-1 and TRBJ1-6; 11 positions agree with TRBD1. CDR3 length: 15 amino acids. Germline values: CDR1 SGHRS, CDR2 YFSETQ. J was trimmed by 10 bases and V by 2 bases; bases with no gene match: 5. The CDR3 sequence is CASSFGTGGESPLHF. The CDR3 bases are TGCGCCAGCAGCTTTGGGACAGGGGGTGAATCACCCCTCCACTTT.

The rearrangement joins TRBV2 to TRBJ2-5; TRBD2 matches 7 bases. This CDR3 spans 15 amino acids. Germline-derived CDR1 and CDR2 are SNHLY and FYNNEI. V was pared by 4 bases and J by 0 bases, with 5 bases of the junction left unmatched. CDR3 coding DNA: TGTGCCAGCAGTGTCTTAGCGGGCTACCAAGAGACCCAGTACTTC. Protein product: CASSVLAGYQETQYF.

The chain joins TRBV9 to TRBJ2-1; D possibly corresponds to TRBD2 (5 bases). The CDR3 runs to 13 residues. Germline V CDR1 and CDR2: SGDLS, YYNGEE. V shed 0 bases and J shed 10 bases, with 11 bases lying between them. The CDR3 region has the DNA TGTGCCAGCAGCGTAGATTCGGGAAGGGAGCAGTTCTTC. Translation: CASSVDSGREQFF.

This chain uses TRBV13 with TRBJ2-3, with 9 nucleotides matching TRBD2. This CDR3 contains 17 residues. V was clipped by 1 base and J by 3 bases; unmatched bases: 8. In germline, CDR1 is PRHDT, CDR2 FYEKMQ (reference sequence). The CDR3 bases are TGTGCCAGCAGCTTAGAGTGGCGGGGGGGCCTGACAGATACGCAGTATTTT. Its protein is CASSLEWRGGLTDTQYF. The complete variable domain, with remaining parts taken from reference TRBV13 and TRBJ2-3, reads AAGVIQSPRHLIKEKRETATLKCYPIPRHDTVYWYQQGPGQDPQFLISFYEKMQSDKGSIPDRFSAQQFSDYHSELNMSSLELGDSALYFCASSLEWRGGLTDTQYFGPGTRLTVL.

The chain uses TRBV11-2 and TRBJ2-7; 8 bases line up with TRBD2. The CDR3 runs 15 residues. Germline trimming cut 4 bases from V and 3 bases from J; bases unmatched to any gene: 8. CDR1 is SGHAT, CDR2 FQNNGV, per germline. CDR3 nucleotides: TGTGCCAGCAGCTCTTTCCTAGCGGGCTTCTACGAGCAGTACTTC. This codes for CASSSFLAGFYEQYF.

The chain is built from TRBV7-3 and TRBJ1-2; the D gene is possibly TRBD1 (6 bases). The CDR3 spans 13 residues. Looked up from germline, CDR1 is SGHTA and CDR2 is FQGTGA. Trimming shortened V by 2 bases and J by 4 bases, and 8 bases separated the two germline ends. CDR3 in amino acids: CASSLAGVYGYTF. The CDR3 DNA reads TGTGCCAGCAGCTTAGCAGGGGTCTATGGCTACACCTTC.

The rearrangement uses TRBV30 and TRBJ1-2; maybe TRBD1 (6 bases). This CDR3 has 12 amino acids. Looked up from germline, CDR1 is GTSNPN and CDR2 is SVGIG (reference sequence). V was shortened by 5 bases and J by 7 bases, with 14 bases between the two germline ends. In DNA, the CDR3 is TGTGCCTGGGATAGACAGGCAGCTGGCTACACCTTC. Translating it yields CAWDRQAAGYTF.

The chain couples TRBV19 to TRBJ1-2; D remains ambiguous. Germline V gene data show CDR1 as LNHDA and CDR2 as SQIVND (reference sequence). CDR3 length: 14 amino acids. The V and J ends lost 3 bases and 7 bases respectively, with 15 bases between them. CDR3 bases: TGTGCCAGTAGTATGGATGGGTCCGTGGTTGGCTACACCTTC. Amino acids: CASSMDGSVVGYTF.

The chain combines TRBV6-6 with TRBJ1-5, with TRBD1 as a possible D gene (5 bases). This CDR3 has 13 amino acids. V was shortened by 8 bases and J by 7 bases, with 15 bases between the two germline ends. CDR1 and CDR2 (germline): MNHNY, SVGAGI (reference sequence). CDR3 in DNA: TGTGCCAGCGTAGGGGTATCGGAGCAGCCCCAGCATTTT. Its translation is CASVGVSEQPQHF.

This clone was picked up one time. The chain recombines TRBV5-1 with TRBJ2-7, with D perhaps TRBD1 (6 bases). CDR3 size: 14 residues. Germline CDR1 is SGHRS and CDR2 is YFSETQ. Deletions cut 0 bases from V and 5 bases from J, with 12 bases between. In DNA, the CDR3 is TGCGCCAGCAGCTTGGCAGGGGAAGTCGACGAGCAGTACTTC. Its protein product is CASSLAGEVDEQYF.

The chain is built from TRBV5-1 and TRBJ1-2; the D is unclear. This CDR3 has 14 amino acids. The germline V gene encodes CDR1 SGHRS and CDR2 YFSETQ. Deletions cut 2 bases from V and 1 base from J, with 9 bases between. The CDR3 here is CASSLGEVNYGYTF. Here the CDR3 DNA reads TGCGCCAGCAGCTTAGGAGAAGTTAACTATGGCTACACCTTC. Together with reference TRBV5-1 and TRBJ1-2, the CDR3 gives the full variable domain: KAGVTQTPRYLIKTRGQQVTLSCSPISGHRSVSWYQQTPGQGLQFLFEYFSETQRNKGNFPGRFSGRQFSNSRSEMNVSTLELGDSALYLCASSLGEVNYGYTFGSGTRLTVV.

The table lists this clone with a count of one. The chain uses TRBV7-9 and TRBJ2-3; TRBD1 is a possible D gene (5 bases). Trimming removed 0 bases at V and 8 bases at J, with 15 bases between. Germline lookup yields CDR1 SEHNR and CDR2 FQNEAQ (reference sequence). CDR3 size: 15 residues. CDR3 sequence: CASSLAALVGATQYF. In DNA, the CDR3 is TGTGCCAGCAGCTTAGCCGCCCTAGTTGGGGCTACGCAGTATTTT.

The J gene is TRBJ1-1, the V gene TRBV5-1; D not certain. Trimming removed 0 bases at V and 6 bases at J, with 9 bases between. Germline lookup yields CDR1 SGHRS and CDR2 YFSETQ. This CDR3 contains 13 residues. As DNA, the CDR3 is TGCGCCAGCAGCTTGGCCGGGCAGGCTGAAGCTTTCTTT. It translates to CASSLAGQAEAFF. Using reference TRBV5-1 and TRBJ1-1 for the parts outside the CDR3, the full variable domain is KAGVTQTPRYLIKTRGQQVTLSCSPISGHRSVSWYQQTPGQGLQFLFEYFSETQRNKGNFPGRFSGRQFSNSRSEMNVSTLELGDSALYLCASSLAGQAEAFFGQGTRLTVV.

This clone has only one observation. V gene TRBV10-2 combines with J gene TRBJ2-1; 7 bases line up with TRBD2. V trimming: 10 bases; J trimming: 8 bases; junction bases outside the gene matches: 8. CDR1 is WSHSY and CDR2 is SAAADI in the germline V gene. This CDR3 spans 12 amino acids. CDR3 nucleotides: TGCGCCACAAGTCCGGGGGGTGATGAGCAGTTCTTC. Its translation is CATSPGGDEQFF.

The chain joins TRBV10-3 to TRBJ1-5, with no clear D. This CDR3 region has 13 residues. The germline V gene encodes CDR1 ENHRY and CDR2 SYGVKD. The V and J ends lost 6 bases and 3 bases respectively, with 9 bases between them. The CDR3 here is CAIRPGLNQPQHF. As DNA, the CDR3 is TGTGCCATCAGGCCGGGTCTCAATCAGCCCCAGCATTTT.

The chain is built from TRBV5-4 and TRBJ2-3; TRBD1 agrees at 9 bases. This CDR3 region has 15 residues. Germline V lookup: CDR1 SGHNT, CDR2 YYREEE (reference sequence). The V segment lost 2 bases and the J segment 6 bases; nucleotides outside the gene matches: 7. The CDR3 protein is CASSFSGQGSDTQYF. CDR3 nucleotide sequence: TGTGCCAGCAGCTTTTCGGGACAGGGAAGTGATACGCAGTATTTT.

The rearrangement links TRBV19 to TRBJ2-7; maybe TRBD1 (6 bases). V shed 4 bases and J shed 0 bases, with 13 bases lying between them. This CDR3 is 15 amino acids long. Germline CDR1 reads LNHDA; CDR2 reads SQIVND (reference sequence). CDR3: CASSKDSLGSYEQYF. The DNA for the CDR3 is TGTGCCAGTAGTAAGGACAGTTTGGGCTCCTACGAGCAGTACTTC.

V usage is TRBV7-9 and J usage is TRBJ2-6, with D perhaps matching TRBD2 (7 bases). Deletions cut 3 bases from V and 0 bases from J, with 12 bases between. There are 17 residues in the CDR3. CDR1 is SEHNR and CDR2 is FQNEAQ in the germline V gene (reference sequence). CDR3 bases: TGTGCCAGCAGCTTCCGCGGGGGCCTCTCTGGGGCCAACGTCCTGACTTTC. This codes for CASSFRGGLSGANVLTF.

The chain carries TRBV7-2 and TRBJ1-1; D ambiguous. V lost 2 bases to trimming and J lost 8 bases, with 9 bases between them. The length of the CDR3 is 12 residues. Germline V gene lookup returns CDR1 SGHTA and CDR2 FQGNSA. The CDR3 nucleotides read TGTGCCAGCAGCTTATTCAACCTAGAAGCTTTCTTT. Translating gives CASSLFNLEAFF.

CDR3 coding DNA: TGTGCCAGCAGTTACTCGGAGGCAGTGAACACTGAAGCTTTCTTT. It yields the protein CASSYSEAVNTEAFF. The chain combines TRBV6-5 with TRBJ1-1; D gene uncertain. V was shortened by 0 bases and J by 0 bases, with 8 bases between the two germline ends. The germline gives CDR1 MNHEY, CDR2 SVGAGI. CDR3 size: 15 residues.